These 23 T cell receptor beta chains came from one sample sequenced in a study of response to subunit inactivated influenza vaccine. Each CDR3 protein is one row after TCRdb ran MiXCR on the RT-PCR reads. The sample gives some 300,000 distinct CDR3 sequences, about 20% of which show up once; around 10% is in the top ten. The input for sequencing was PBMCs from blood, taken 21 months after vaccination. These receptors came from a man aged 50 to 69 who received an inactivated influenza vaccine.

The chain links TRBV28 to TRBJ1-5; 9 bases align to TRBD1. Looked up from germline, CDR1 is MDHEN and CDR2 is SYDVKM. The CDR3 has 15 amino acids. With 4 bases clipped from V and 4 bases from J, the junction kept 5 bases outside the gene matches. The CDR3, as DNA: TGTGCCAGCAGTTCGGGACAGGGCCTAAATCAGCCCCAGCATTTT. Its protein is CASSSGQGLNQPQHF. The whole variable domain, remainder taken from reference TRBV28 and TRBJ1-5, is DVKVTQSSRYLVKRTGEKVFLECVQDMDHENMFWYRQDPGLGLRLIYFSYDVKMKEKGDIPEGYSVSREKKERFSLILESASTNQTSMYLCASSSGQGLNQPQHFGDGTRLSIL.

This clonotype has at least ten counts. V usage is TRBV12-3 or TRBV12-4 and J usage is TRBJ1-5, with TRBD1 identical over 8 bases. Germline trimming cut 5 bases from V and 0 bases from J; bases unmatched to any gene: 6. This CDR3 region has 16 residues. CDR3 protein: CASSPPGQDSNQPQHF. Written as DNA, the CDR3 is TGTGCCAGCAGTCCTCCGGGACAGGATAGCAATCAGCCCCAGCATTTT.

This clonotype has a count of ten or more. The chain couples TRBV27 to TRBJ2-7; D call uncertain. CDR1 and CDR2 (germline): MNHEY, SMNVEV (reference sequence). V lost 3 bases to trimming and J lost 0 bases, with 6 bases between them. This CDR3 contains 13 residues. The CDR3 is CASSFLGSYEQYF. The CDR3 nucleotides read TGTGCCAGCAGTTTTTTAGGCTCCTACGAGCAGTACTTC.

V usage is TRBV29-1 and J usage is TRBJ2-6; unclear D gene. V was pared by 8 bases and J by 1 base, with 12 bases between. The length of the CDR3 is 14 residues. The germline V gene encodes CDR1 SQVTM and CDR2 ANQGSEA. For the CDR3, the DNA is TGCAGCCGACGCAGGATTTCTGGGGCCAACGTCCTGACTTTC. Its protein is CSRRRISGANVLTF.

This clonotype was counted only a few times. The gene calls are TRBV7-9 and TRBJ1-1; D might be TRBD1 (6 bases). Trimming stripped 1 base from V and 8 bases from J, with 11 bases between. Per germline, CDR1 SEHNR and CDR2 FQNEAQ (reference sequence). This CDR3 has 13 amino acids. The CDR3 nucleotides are TGTGCCAGCAGCTTAGATTCCAGGGGCGAAGCTTTCTTT. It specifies CASSLDSRGEAFF.

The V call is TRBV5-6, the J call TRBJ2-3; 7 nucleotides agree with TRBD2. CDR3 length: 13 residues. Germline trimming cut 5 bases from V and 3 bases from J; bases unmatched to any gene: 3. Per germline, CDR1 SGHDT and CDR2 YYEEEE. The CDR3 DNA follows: TGTGCCAGCAGACAGCGGGGAACAGATACGCAGTATTTT. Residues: CASRQRGTDTQYF.

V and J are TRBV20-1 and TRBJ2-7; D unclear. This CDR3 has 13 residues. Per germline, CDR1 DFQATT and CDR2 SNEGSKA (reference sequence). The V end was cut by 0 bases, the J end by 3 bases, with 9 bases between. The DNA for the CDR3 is TGCAGTGCTAGAGAGCGGCAATACTACGAGCAGTACTTC. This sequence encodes CSARERQYYEQYF.

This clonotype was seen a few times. In DNA form, the CDR3 reads TGTGCCAGCAGCACACGACTAGAAGCCCCCTACAATGAGCAGTTCTTC. Translation: CASSTRLEAPYNEQFF. J is TRBJ2-1 and V is TRBV7-2; D may be TRBD2 (6 bases). The CDR3 spans 16 residues. Deletions cut 5 bases from V and 2 bases from J, with 16 bases between. Germline V gene lookup returns CDR1 SGHTA and CDR2 FQGNSA. Based on the CDR3 plus reference TRBV7-2 and TRBJ2-1, the full variable domain is GAGVSQSPSNKVTEKGKDVELRCDPISGHTALYWYRQSLGQGLEFLIYFQGNSAPDKSGLPSDRFSAERTGGSVSTLTIQRTQQEDSAVYLCASSTRLEAPYNEQFFGPGTRLTVL.

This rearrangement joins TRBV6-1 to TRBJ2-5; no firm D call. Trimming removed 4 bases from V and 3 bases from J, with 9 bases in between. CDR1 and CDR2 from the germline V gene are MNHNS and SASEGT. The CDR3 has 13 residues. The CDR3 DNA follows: TGTGCCAGCAGTGTGTCGCAAGAAGAGACCCAGTACTTC. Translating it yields CASSVSQEETQYF.

CDR3 sequence (DNA): TGTGCCAGCAGCAGTCTCCAAGAGACCCAGTACTTC. This encodes CASSSLQETQYF. This chain joins TRBV6-2 or TRBV6-3 and TRBJ2-5; D not resolved. V lost 6 bases and J 1 base, leaving 6 bases between the germline ends. CDR1 is MNHEY and CDR2 is SVGEGT in the germline V gene. The CDR3 loop spans 12 amino acids.

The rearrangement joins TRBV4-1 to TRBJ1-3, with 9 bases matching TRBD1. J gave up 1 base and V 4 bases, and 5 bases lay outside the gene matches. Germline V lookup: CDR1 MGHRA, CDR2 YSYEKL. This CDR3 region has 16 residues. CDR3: CASSPTGTGSGNTIYF. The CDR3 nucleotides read TGCGCCAGCAGCCCGACCGGGACAGGGTCTGGAAACACCATATATTTT.

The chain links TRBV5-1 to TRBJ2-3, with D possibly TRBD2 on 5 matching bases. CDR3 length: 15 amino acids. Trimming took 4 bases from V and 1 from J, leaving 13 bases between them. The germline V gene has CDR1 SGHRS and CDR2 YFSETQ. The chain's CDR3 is CASSVLTRRTDTQYF. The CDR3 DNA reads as TGCGCCAGCAGCGTCCTTACTAGACGCACAGATACGCAGTATTTT.

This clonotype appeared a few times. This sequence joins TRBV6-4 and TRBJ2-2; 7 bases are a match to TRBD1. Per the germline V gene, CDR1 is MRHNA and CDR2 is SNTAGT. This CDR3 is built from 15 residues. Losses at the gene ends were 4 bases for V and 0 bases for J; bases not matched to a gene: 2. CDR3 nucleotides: TGTGCCAGCAGTGTACAGGGGTCGAACACCGGGGAGCTGTTTTTT. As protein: CASSVQGSNTGELFF.

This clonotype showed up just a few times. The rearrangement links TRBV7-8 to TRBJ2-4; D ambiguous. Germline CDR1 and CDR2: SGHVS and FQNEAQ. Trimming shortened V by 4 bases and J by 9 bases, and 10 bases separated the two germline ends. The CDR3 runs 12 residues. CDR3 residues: CASSSMKGIQYF. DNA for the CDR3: TGTGCCAGCAGCTCCATGAAGGGCATTCAGTACTTC.

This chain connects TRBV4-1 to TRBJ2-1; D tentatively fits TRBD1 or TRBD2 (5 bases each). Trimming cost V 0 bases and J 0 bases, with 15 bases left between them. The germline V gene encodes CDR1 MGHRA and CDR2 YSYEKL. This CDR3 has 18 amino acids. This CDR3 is CASSQDQLSGSSYNEQFF. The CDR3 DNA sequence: TGCGCCAGCAGCCAAGACCAGTTGTCAGGGAGCTCCTACAATGAGCAGTTCTTC.

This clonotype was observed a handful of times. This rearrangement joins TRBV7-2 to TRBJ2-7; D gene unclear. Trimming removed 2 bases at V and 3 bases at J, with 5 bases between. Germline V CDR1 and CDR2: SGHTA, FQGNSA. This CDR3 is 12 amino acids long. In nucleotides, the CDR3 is TGTGCCAGCAGCTTATCTCACTACGAGCAGTACTTC. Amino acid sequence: CASSLSHYEQYF.

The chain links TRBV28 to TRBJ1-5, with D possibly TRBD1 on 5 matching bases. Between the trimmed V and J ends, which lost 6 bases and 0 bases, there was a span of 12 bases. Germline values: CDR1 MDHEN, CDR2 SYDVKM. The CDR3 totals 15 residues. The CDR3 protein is CASRWGRISNQPQHF. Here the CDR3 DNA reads TGTGCCAGCAGATGGGGACGGATTAGCAATCAGCCCCAGCATTTT.

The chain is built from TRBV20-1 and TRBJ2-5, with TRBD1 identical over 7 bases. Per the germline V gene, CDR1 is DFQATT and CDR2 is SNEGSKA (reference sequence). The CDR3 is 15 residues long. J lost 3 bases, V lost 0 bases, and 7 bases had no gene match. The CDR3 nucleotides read TGCAGTGCTAGAGATACCCAGGGGGTCAAAGAGACCCAGTACTTC. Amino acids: CSARDTQGVKETQYF.

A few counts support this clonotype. This CDR3 is CAITGRERDYGYTF. DNA for the CDR3: TGTGCCATCACGGGCAGGGAAAGGGACTATGGCTACACCTTC. The chain is built from TRBV10-3 and TRBJ1-2, with D possibly being TRBD1 (5 bases). Germline values: CDR1 ENHRY, CDR2 SYGVKD. The CDR3 is 14 residues long. The ends were cut back, 7 bases at V and 3 bases at J, with 15 bases in the middle.

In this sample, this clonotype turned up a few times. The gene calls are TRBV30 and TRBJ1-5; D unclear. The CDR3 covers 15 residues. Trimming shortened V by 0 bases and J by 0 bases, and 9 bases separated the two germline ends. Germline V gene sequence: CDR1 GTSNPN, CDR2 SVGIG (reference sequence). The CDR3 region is CAWSVRGYSNQPQHF. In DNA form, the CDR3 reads TGTGCCTGGAGTGTACGGGGATATAGCAATCAGCCCCAGCATTTT.

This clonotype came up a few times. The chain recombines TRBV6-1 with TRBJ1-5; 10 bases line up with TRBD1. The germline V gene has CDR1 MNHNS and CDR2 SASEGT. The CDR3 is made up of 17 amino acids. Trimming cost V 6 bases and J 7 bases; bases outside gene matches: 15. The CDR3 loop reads CASSPLFSGQGWQPQHF. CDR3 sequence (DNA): TGTGCCAGCAGCCCATTATTCTCGGGACAGGGGTGGCAGCCCCAGCATTTT.

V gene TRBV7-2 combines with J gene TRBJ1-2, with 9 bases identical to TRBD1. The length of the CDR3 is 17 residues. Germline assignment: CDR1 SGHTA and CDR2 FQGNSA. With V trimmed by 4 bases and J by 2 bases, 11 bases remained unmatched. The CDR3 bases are TGTGCCAGCAGCTCATCGGCGACGGGACAGGGCAACTATGGCTACACCTTC. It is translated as CASSSSATGQGNYGYTF.

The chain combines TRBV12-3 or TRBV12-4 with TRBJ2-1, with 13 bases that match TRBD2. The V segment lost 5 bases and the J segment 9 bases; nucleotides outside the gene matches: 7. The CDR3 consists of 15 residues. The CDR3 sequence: CASSPRTSGSFEQFF. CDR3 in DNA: TGTGCCAGCAGTCCCAGGACTAGCGGGAGTTTTGAGCAGTTCTTC.